What follows are 5 T cell receptor beta chains derived from one specimen sequenced in a study of cytomegalovirus exposure and HLA in healthy donors. Vbeta (60) and Jbeta (13) primers were used in the PCR. Libraries were prepared by immunoSEQ multiplex PCR; TCRdb keeps only in-frame clonotypes and omits some of them. The data contain about 170,000 clones, about four fifths of them singletons. Sequenced material: PBMCs. The receptors were sampled from a woman between 18 and 30 years old in good health and CMV-seronegative.

This rearrangement joins TRBV28 to TRBJ2-2, with 7 bases lining up with TRBD2. The V segment lost 5 bases and the J segment 4 bases; nucleotides outside the gene matches: 10. There are 16 residues in the CDR3. Germline CDR1 reads MDHEN; CDR2 reads SYDVKM. CDR3 in DNA: TGTGCCAGCAGTCTAAACCTAGCGGCAATCACCGGGGAGCTGTTTTTT. It specifies CASSLNLAAITGELFF.

V and J are TRBV5-1 and TRBJ2-1; TRBD2 agrees at 7 bases. V trimming: 1 base; J trimming: 6 bases; junction bases outside the gene matches: 10. This CDR3 region has 16 residues. Germline CDR1 SGHRS, CDR2 YFSETQ. CDR3 nucleotide sequence: TGCGCCAGCAGCTTGTGGTGGGAGGGCCGGGGCAATGAGCAGTTCTTC. It encodes CASSLWWEGRGNEQFF.

CDR3 nucleotides: TGCGCCAGCAGCTTTCAGGGTAACTATGGCTACACCTTC. Translating it yields CASSFQGNYGYTF. This sequence joins TRBV5-1 and TRBJ1-2; D is possibly TRBD1 (5 bases). Deletions cut 2 bases from V and 1 base from J, with 6 bases between. The CDR3 runs 13 residues. CDR1 is SGHRS and CDR2 is YFSETQ in the germline V gene.

The chain has TRBV2 and TRBJ1-1, with D possibly being TRBD1 (6 bases). The CDR3 runs 15 residues. The V gene lost 6 bases and the J gene lost 6 bases, with 20 bases spanning the gap. Per the germline V gene, CDR1 is SNHLY and CDR2 is FYNNEI. This CDR3 is CASRSRQEMRAEAFF. DNA of the CDR3: TGTGCCAGCAGATCAAGACAGGAGATGAGGGCTGAAGCTTTCTTT. The full variable domain, completed using reference TRBV2 and TRBJ1-1, is EPEVTQTPSHQVTQMGQEVILRCVPISNHLYFYWYRQILGQKVEFLVSFYNNEISEKSEIFDDQFSVERPDGSNFTLKIRSTKLEDSAMYFCASRSRQEMRAEAFFGQGTRLTVV.

This clone was recorded at least ten times. The V and J genes are TRBV4-2 and TRBJ1-4; possible D gene TRBD1, 5 bases. The CDR3 has 14 amino acids. Trimming pared 6 bases from V and 5 bases from J, leaving 13 bases between. Germline V gene data show CDR1 as LGHNA and CDR2 as YNFKEQ. CDR3 protein: CASRQDGDNEKLFF. CDR3 coding DNA: TGTGCCAGCAGACAGGACGGCGACAATGAAAAACTGTTTTTT.